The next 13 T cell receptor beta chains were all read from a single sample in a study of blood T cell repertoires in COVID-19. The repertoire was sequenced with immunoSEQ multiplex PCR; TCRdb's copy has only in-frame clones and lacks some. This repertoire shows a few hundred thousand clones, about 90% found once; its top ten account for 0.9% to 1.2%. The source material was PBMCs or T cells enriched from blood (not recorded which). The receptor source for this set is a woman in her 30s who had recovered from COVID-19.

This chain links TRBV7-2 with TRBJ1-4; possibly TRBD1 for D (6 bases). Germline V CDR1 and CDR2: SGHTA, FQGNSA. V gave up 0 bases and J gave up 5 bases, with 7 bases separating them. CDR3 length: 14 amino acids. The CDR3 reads CASSLAGQNEKLFF. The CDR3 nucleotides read TGTGCCAGCAGCTTAGCGGGACAAAATGAAAAACTGTTTTTT.

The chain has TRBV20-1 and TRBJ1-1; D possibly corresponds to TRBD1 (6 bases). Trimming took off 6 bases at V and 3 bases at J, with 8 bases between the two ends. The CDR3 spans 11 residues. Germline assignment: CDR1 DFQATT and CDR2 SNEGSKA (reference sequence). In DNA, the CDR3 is TGCAGTGCCGACAGGCACACTGAAGCTTTCTTT. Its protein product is CSADRHTEAFF.

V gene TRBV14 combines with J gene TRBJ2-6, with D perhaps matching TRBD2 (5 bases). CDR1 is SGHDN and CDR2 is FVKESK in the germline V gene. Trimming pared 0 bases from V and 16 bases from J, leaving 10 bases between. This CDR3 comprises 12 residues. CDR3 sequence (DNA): TGTGCCAGCAGCCAAGATCTAGAGGGACTGACTTTC. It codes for CASSQDLEGLTF.

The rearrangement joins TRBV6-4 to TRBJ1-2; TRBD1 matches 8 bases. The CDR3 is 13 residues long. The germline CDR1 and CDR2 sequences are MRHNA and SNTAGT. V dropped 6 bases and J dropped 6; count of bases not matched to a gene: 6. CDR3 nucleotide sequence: TGTGCCAGCAGGACAGGGGAAGGGAATGGCTACACCTTC. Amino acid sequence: CASRTGEGNGYTF.

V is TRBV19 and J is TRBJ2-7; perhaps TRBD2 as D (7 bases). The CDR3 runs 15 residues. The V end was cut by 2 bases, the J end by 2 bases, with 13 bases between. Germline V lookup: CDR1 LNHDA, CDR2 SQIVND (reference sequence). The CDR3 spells CASSIMRGLTYEQYF. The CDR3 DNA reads TGTGCCAGTAGTATAATGCGGGGGCTAACCTACGAGCAGTACTTC.

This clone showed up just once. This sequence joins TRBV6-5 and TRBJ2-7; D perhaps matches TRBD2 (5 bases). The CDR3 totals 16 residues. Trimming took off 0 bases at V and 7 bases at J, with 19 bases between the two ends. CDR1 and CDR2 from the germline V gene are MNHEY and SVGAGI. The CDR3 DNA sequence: TGTGCCAGCAGTTACTCGTGGCGGGTGGATTACCCTGAGCAGTACTTC. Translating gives CASSYSWRVDYPEQYF.

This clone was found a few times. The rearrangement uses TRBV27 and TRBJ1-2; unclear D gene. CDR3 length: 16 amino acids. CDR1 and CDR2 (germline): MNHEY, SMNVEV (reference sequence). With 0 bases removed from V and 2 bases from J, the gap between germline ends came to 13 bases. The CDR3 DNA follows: TGTGCCAGCAGTTTATCAGTCCGAGGGTTCAACTATGGCTACACCTTC. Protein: CASSLSVRGFNYGYTF.

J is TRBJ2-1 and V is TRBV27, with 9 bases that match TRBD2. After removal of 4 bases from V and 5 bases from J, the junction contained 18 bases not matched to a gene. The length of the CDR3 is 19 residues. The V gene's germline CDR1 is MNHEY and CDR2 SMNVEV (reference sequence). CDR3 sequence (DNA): TGTGCCAGCAGTTCCTGGACTAGCGCGGGGGGGCGCATCCACAATGAGCAGTTCTTC. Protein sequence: CASSSWTSAGGRIHNEQFF.

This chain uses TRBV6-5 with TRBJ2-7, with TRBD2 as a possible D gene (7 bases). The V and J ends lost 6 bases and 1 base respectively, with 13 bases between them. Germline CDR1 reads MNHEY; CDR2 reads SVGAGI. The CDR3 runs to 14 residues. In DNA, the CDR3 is TGTGCCAGCAGAATGGGGGGGGCTTCCTACGAGCAGTACTTC. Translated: CASRMGGASYEQYF.

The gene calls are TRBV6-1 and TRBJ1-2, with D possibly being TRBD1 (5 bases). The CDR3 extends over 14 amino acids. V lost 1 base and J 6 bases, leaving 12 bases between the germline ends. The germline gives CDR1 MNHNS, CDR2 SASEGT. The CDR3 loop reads CASSEGAGRDGYTF. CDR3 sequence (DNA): TGTGCCAGCAGTGAAGGTGCAGGGAGGGATGGCTACACCTTC.

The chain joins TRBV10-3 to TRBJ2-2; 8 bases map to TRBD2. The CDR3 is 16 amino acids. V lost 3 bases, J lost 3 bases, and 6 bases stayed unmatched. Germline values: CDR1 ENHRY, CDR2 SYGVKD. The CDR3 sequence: CAISDSTGGHTGELFF. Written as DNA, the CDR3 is TGTGCCATCAGTGACTCGACGGGGGGGCACACCGGGGAGCTGTTTTTT.

The chain's CDR3 is CASSAKTGDRYNSPLHF. In DNA, the CDR3 is TGTGCCAGCAGCGCAAAGACAGGGGATCGCTATAATTCACCCCTCCACTTT. This rearrangement joins TRBV21-1 to TRBJ1-6; the table's D call TRBD1 went unverified against the DNA. TRBV21-1 is a documented pseudogene. This CDR3 spans 17 amino acids.

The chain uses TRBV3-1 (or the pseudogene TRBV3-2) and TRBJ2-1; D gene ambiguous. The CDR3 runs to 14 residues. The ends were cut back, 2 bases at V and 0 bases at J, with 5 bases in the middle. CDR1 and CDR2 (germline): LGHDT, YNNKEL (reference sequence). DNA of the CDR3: TGTGCCAGCAGCCAATACAGCTCCTACAATGAGCAGTTCTTC. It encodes CASSQYSSYNEQFF.